Shown below are 13 T cell receptor beta chains from a single sample sequenced in a study of blood T cell repertoires in COVID-19 (dated by TCRdb to 2019 to 2021). Libraries were built with the immunoSEQ multiplex PCR assay. Imported from immuneACCESS, the table was reduced by TCRdb to in-frame sequences with V and J called. These copies leave out some clones; in studies compared against another copy, an unresolved V gene accounts for under half, and the cause of the remainder is not known. This sample is represented by 250,000 or so clones; 89% of them were singletons. The ten largest clones capture about 4.6% of the sample. Source material: peripheral blood. These receptors were obtained from a woman in her 40s who had recovered from COVID-19.

This chain links TRBV6-1 with TRBJ1-5, with D possibly matching TRBD1 (6 bases). The V gene's germline CDR1 is MNHNS and CDR2 SASEGT. The length of the CDR3 is 18 residues. V lost 2 bases and J 0 bases, leaving 17 bases between the germline ends. The CDR3 loop is CASSEPTTGRYSNQPQHF. CDR3 bases: TGTGCCAGCAGTGAACCAACGACAGGACGATATAGCAATCAGCCCCAGCATTTT.

The V gene is TRBV4-1, the J gene TRBJ2-2, with 9 positions matching TRBD2. The junction had 16 bases not matched to a gene; V was cut back by 1 base and J by 4 bases. The CDR3 has 20 amino acids. The germline CDR1 and CDR2 sequences are MGHRA and YSYEKL. This chain's CDR3 is CASSQAGGLAGGLITGELFF. CDR3 in DNA: TGCGCCAGCAGCCAAGCTGGGGGACTCGCGGGGGGGCTGATCACCGGGGAGCTGTTTTTT.

V is TRBV10-1 and J is TRBJ1-4, with D possibly matching TRBD1 (6 bases). Trimming removed 7 bases from V and 6 bases from J, with 12 bases in between. Per the germline V gene, CDR1 is WNHNN and CDR2 is SYGVQD (reference sequence). This CDR3 is built from 13 residues. CDR3 nucleotide sequence: TGCGCCAGCATTATACAGGGATATGAAAAACTGTTTTTT. Encoded protein: CASIIQGYEKLFF.

This clone was picked up one time. This sequence joins TRBV9 and TRBJ1-6; no clear D. CDR3 size: 14 residues. Germline-derived CDR1 and CDR2 are SGDLS and YYNGEE. V lost 0 bases and J lost 7, with 8 bases in between. CDR3 nucleotides: TGTGCCAGCAGCGTAGGAGGGATCAATTCACCCCTCCACTTT. This codes for CASSVGGINSPLHF.

CDR3 bases: TGTGCCAGCAGCTTCGCAGGGGACTATGGCTACACCTTC. Its protein product is CASSFAGDYGYTF. V and J are TRBV11-3 and TRBJ1-2, with D perhaps TRBD1 (6 bases). This CDR3 spans 13 amino acids. V shed 3 bases and J shed 3 bases, with 8 bases lying between them. Germline V lookup: CDR1 SGHNT, CDR2 YENEEA.

This clone was found once. As DNA, the CDR3 is TGTGCCAGCAGCCTCGACAGGGGGAACACTGAAGCTTTCTTT. The encoded protein is CASSLDRGNTEAFF. The J gene is TRBJ1-1, the V gene TRBV14; 8 bases map to TRBD1. Trimming removed 4 bases from V and 1 base from J; junction bases left unmatched: 2. This CDR3 is built from 14 residues. Germline V gene sequence: CDR1 SGHDN, CDR2 FVKESK.

The V call is TRBV7-6, the J call TRBJ2-1; 10 nucleotides align to TRBD2. CDR1 is SGHVS, CDR2 FNYEAQ, per germline. CDR3 length equals 16 residues. V shed 1 base and J 8 bases; nucleotides not matched to a gene: 8. The CDR3 loop reads CASSLVLAGYRDEQFF. CDR3 nucleotides: TGTGCCAGCAGCTTAGTACTAGCGGGATACCGGGATGAGCAGTTCTTC.

The chain couples TRBV3-1 (or the pseudogene TRBV3-2) to TRBJ2-1; D unresolved. CDR1 is LGHDT and CDR2 is YNNKEL in the germline V gene (reference sequence). V was shortened by 0 bases and J by 7 bases, with 13 bases between the two germline ends. The CDR3 has 15 residues. The CDR3 loop reads CASSQDLLARNEQFF. In DNA form, the CDR3 reads TGTGCCAGCAGCCAAGATTTATTGGCTAGGAATGAGCAGTTCTTC.

The rearrangement links TRBV5-6 to TRBJ1-3; D is ambiguous. Germline V CDR1 and CDR2: SGHDT, YYEEEE. This CDR3 has 13 residues. V was trimmed by 4 bases and J by 5 bases, leaving 10 bases between them. The CDR3 spells CASSLPVRNTIYF. The CDR3 bases are TGTGCCAGCAGCCTGCCGGTCAGAAACACCATATATTTT. Filled out from reference TRBV5-6 and TRBJ1-3, the complete variable domain reads DAGVTQSPTHLIKTRGQQVTLRCSPKSGHDTVSWYQQALGQGPQFIFQYYEEEERQRGNFPDRFSGHQFPNYSSELNVNALLLGDSALYLCASSLPVRNTIYFGEGSWLTVV.

CDR3 loop: CASSQRGTDDQPQHF. The DNA of the CDR3 is TGTGCCAGCTCCCAGAGGGGGACGGATGATCAGCCCCAGCATTTT. The V gene is TRBV18, the J gene TRBJ1-5; D might be TRBD1 (6 bases). Germline V gene sequence: CDR1 KGHSH, CDR2 LQKENI. CDR3 size: 15 residues. The V end was cut by 6 bases, the J end by 5 bases, with 17 bases between.

The chain carries TRBV30 and TRBJ1-6; TRBD1 might be the D (6 bases). The germline CDR1 and CDR2 sequences are GTSNPN and SVGIG (reference sequence). The CDR3 runs 15 residues. Trimming cost V 7 bases and J 14 bases, with 27 bases left between them. The DNA for the CDR3 is TGTGCCTCCTCTGAGGGGGATTCCATTGGTGTGGCCCTCCACTTT. Its translation is CASSEGDSIGVALHF.

There are a few counts of this clone. A junction end diverges from the germline sequence, so it may reflect a read error. The V call is TRBV7-2, the J call TRBJ2-1; no definite D call. Germline CDR1 SGHTA, CDR2 FQGNSA. The CDR3 spans 11 residues. As DNA, the CDR3 is TGTGCCAGCAGCTCCTTCAATGAGCAGTTCTTC. Its protein is CASSSFNEQFF. Full variable domain (outside the CDR3, taken from reference TRBV7-2 and TRBJ2-1): GAGVSQSPSNKVTEKGKDVELRCDPISGHTALYWYRQSLGQGLEFLIYFQGNSAPDKSGLPSDRFSAERTGGSVSTLTIQRTQQEDSAVYLCASSSFNEQFFGPGTRLTVL.

The chain is built from TRBV5-4 and TRBJ2-2; D possibly corresponds to TRBD1 (6 bases). Trimming stripped 3 bases from V and 6 bases from J, with 12 bases between. CDR1 is SGHNT, CDR2 YYREEE, per germline (reference sequence). This CDR3 spans 14 amino acids. CDR3 sequence reads: CASSSTGSSGELFF. The CDR3, as DNA: TGTGCCAGCAGCTCTACAGGGAGCTCCGGGGAGCTGTTTTTT.